Below are 21 T cell receptor beta chains sequenced from a single sample in a study of T-cell reconstitution after alpha-beta-depleted transplantation in children. It was with unique molecular identifiers that the TCRbeta library was prepared. TCRdb recomputed calls from the PCR reads with MiXCR, one row per CDR3 protein. The data show around 800,000 distinct CDR3 sequences, roughly 15% seen once. Material: PBMCs, mostly from graft donor cells, obtained 360 days after TCRalphabeta/CD19-depleted stem cell transplant. Source of these receptors: a male patient aged 10 to 17 who had a stem cell transplant for acute lymphoblastic leukemia, so the T cells may come from the graft donor.

This clonotype was observed a handful of times. The rearrangement joins TRBV2 to TRBJ2-7, with D tentatively TRBD1 (5 bases). The CDR3 is 12 amino acids. Germline V lookup: CDR1 SNHLY, CDR2 FYNNEI. Trimming took 5 bases from V and 3 from J, leaving 8 bases between them. The CDR3 here is CASSYRLYEQYF. The CDR3 DNA sequence: TGTGCCAGCAGTTACAGGCTCTACGAGCAGTACTTC. The entire variable domain, with the rest obtained from reference TRBV2 and TRBJ2-7, is as follows: EPEVTQTPSHQVTQMGQEVILRCVPISNHLYFYWYRQILGQKVEFLVSFYNNEISEKSEIFDDQFSVERPDGSNFTLKIRSTKLEDSAMYFCASSYRLYEQYFGPGTRLTVT.

This clonotype was counted only a few times. This sequence joins TRBV10-3 and TRBJ2-1; 13 bases line up with TRBD2. Germline V gene lookup returns CDR1 ENHRY and CDR2 SYGVKD. The V and J ends lost 8 bases and 7 bases, in that order; junction bases with no gene match: 8. This CDR3 contains 15 residues. The CDR3 protein is CAILKGLAGSNEQFF. Written as DNA, the CDR3 is TGTGCCATCTTAAAGGGACTAGCGGGATCGAATGAGCAGTTCTTC.

This clonotype was detected a few times. The V call is TRBV4-2, the J call TRBJ2-1, with D uncertain. The V gene lost 0 bases and the J gene lost 9 bases, with 15 bases spanning the gap. The CDR3 loop spans 15 amino acids. In germline, CDR1 is LGHNA, CDR2 YNFKEQ. In DNA form, the CDR3 reads TGTGCCAGCAGCCAAGAAGACGGATGGGCGGCTGAGCAGTTCTTC. Translated: CASSQEDGWAAEQFF.

This chain uses TRBV19 with TRBJ2-7, with a tentative D call TRBD2 (5 bases). Trimming left V 5 bases short and J 0 bases short, with 8 bases between. This CDR3 contains 13 residues. The germline gives CDR1 LNHDA, CDR2 SQIVND (reference sequence). CDR3 sequence reads: CASSHGVSYEQYF. CDR3 nucleotides: TGTGCCAGTAGTCACGGGGTCTCCTACGAGCAGTACTTC.

This chain connects TRBV15 to TRBJ2-7; D gene uncertain. CDR1 and CDR2 (germline): LNHNV, YYDKDF (reference sequence). This CDR3 comprises 20 residues. Trimming stripped 3 bases from V and 4 bases from J, with 31 bases between. The CDR3 bases are TGTGCCACCAGCAGTCATTCCCTCGAATTATTGGCCGCAGCCCGTTACGAGCAGTACTTC. Protein: CATSSHSLELLAAARYEQYF.

The CDR3 loop reads CASSWENSPLHF. The CDR3 bases are TGTGCCAGCAGTTGGGAGAATTCACCCCTCCACTTT. The rearrangement links TRBV12-3 or TRBV12-4 to TRBJ1-6; D gene uncertain. This CDR3 contains 12 residues. V was clipped by 4 bases and J by 7 bases, with 5 bases between them.

The V call is TRBV5-1, the J call TRBJ2-5; 12 bases align to TRBD2. Germline-derived CDR1 and CDR2 are SGHRS and YFSETQ. The J segment lost 2 bases and the V segment lost 5 bases, leaving 4 bases of the junction unmatched. This CDR3 region has 15 residues. The DNA of the CDR3 is TGCGCCAGCAGAACCGGACTAGCGGGACAAGAGACCCAGTACTTC. Encoded protein: CASRTGLAGQETQYF. The variable domain in full, with the rest retrieved from reference TRBV5-1 and TRBJ2-5, is KAGVTQTPRYLIKTRGQQVTLSCSPISGHRSVSWYQQTPGQGLQFLFEYFSETQRNKGNFPGRFSGRQFSNSRSEMNVSTLELGDSALYLCASRTGLAGQETQYFGPGTRLLVL.

This clonotype has more than one count but fewer than ten. The chain couples TRBV5-6 to TRBJ2-1, with D perhaps matching TRBD2 (6 bases). The V and J ends lost 3 bases and 3 bases respectively, with 16 bases between them. This CDR3 is 16 amino acids long. Germline V lookup: CDR1 SGHDT, CDR2 YYEEEE. The CDR3 sequence: CASSSPGLFLYNEQFF. The CDR3 bases are TGTGCCAGCAGCTCACCGGGACTCTTCCTCTACAATGAGCAGTTCTTC.

The table lists this clonotype with a few counts. The chain couples TRBV29-1 to TRBJ1-4; no reliable D call. CDR1 and CDR2 from the germline V gene are SQVTM and ANQGSEA. Trimming stripped 6 bases from V and 11 bases from J, with 25 bases between. The CDR3 spans 15 residues. The CDR3 region has the DNA TGCAGCGTGATGTCTCCGGGGAATAATGAAGAGAAACTGTTTTTT. It yields the protein CSVMSPGNNEEKLFF.

This clonotype was counted only a few times. V and J are TRBV20-1 and TRBJ2-3; D uncertain. CDR1 and CDR2 (germline): DFQATT, SNEGSKA (reference sequence). Trimming took 3 bases from V and 0 from J, leaving 13 bases between them. The CDR3 consists of 15 residues. The CDR3, as DNA: TGCAGTGCTAGTCTGCCTAGGGTTAGCACAGATACGCAGTATTTT. This translates into CSASLPRVSTDTQYF.

This clonotype appeared many times. The chain combines TRBV12-3 or TRBV12-4 with TRBJ2-3; D remains unclear. V was pared by 3 bases and J by 4 bases, with 11 bases between. CDR3 length: 14 amino acids. The CDR3 loop is CASSFSGHADTQYF. CDR3 nucleotides: TGTGCCAGCAGTTTTAGTGGGCACGCAGATACGCAGTATTTT.

This clonotype was picked up many times. The rearrangement joins TRBV29-1 to TRBJ2-3; D call uncertain. V was shortened by 6 bases and J by 4 bases, with 5 bases between the two germline ends. The CDR3 sequence is 10 residues long. From germline, CDR1 is SQVTM and CDR2 ANQGSEA. This CDR3 reads CSVDADTQYF. CDR3 DNA: TGCAGCGTCGATGCAGATACGCAGTATTTT.

This clonotype was observed many times. The chain uses TRBV5-1 and TRBJ1-1, with 9 bases identical to TRBD1. The J segment lost 5 bases and the V segment lost 0 bases, leaving 5 bases of the junction unmatched. Germline loops: CDR1 SGHRS, CDR2 YFSETQ. The CDR3 has 15 amino acids. The CDR3 coding sequence is TGCGCCAGCAGCTTGGGGACAGGGGATCGGACTGAAGCTTTCTTT. This translates into CASSLGTGDRTEAFF.

The chain recombines TRBV6-5 with TRBJ2-7; D ambiguous. The CDR3 runs to 13 residues. V lost 0 bases and J 5 bases, leaving 8 bases between the germline ends. Germline CDR1 is MNHEY and CDR2 is SVGAGI. CDR3 region: CASSYSAIHEQYF. Written as DNA, the CDR3 is TGTGCCAGCAGTTACTCGGCAATACACGAGCAGTACTTC.

V usage is TRBV12-3 or TRBV12-4 and J usage is TRBJ2-7; 13 bases agree with TRBD2. J gave up 10 bases and V 7 bases, and 22 bases lay outside the gene matches. The CDR3 spans 18 residues. This CDR3 reads CASINLDPGLAGEWDQYF. The CDR3 region has the DNA TGTGCCAGCATCAATCTTGACCCAGGACTAGCGGGAGAGTGGGATCAGTACTTC.

This chain joins TRBV5-1 and TRBJ1-4, with D uncertain. The germline V gene encodes CDR1 SGHRS and CDR2 YFSETQ. V was trimmed by 2 bases and J by 0 bases, leaving 5 bases between them. This CDR3 region has 14 residues. The CDR3 coding sequence is TGCGCCAGCAGCTTTAAATCAACTAATGAAAAACTGTTTTTT. Its translation is CASSFKSTNEKLFF.

Only one count was recorded for this clonotype. Possible read error: a much larger clone is one base away. This chain connects TRBV18 to TRBJ2-3; D gene unclear. Germline V gene data show CDR1 as KGHSH and CDR2 as LQKENI. The CDR3 sequence is 13 residues long. CDR3 DNA sequence: TGTGCCAGCGCCCTTCTGAACACAGATTCGCAGTATTTT. As protein: CASALLNTDSQYF. The full variable domain, with the rest looked up from reference TRBV18 and TRBJ2-3, is NAGVMQNPRHLVRRRGQEARLRCSPMKGHSHVYWYRQLPEEGLKFMVYLQKENIIDESGMPKERFSAEFPKEGPSILRIQQVVRGDSAAYFCASALLNTDSQYFGPGTRLTVL.

This clonotype was recorded a few times. The gene calls are TRBV7-8 and TRBJ2-5, with TRBD2 as a possible D gene (6 bases). Looked up from germline, CDR1 is SGHVS and CDR2 is FQNEAQ. V lost 0 bases and J 5 bases, leaving 22 bases between the germline ends. The CDR3 is 18 amino acids. The chain's CDR3 is CASSLARGAQLGWETQYF. The CDR3 DNA reads as TGTGCCAGCAGCTTAGCGCGCGGGGCTCAATTGGGATGGGAGACCCAGTACTTC.

Concerning this clonotype: The junction shows a germline mismatch at one end, possibly a read error. CDR3 residues: CAISPFLMREGYNEQFF. The CDR3, as DNA: TGTGCCATCTCACCCTTCCTTATGCGGGAGGGCTACAATGAGCAGTTCTTC. The chain employs TRBV18 and TRBJ2-1; the match to TRBD2 covers 9 bases. In germline, CDR1 is KGHSH, CDR2 LQKENI. This CDR3 contains 17 residues.

The J gene is TRBJ1-2, the V gene TRBV6-5, with 12 bases matching TRBD1. CDR3 size: 16 residues. The ends lost 1 base at V and 8 bases at J; junction bases unmatched: 8. Germline assignment: CDR1 MNHEY and CDR2 SVGAGI. CDR3 sequence (DNA): TGTGCCAGCAGTTACTTAACGGGACAGGGGGCGCAAGGCTACACCTTC. Amino acids: CASSYLTGQGAQGYTF.

Turning to this clonotype: This may be a read error: a much more frequent sequence differs by one nucleotide. Lacking the conserved final phenylalanine or tryptophan, this CDR3 likely reflects a read error. The chain carries TRBV5-1 and TRBJ2-1; no clear D. The length of the CDR3 is 16 residues. The V gene lost 4 bases and the J gene lost 7 bases, with 21 bases spanning the gap. The germline V gene encodes CDR1 SGHRS and CDR2 YFSETQ. The CDR3 bases are TGCGCCAGCAGCCTGGCCAATCTCGAGGTAGGGAATGAGCAGTTCATC. Translated, it gives CASSLANLEVGNEQFI.